This T cell receptor (beta chain) appears in the sequencing data of a study of cytomegalovirus exposure and HLA in healthy donors (TCRdb year 2017). Broadly, across the study: An earlier analysis of several hundred of the donors reported 250 to 350 Gb of sequence data and about 100 million unique TCR beta sequences from around 200 million T cells. An early release covering just under 650 HLA-typed donors comprised approximately 300 gigabases of sequencing data and tens of millions of unique TCR sequences. Of the roughly 400 genotyped donors, 65% to 90% fell in the genetic ancestry cluster associated with self-reported Caucasian donors. The aim of the study was to test whether cataloging public T cell receptors could identify signatures of past pathogen exposure. The study used immunosequencing to profile the T cell repertoires of around 600 subjects and linked those repertoires to cytomegalovirus serostatus. Besides the first cohort of 500 to 700 subjects, a separate validation cohort made up of roughly 120 different subjects was used. The study combined high-throughput TCR immunosequencing, statistical association of individual TCRs with disease status, and machine learning to predict cytomegalovirus infection status. A later analysis re-examined previously published TCR beta repertoires from over 500 donors and added high-resolution HLA genotyping to investigate patterns of TCR occurrence. Rather than using new phenotypic data, the later analysis identified candidate immune exposures from TCR beta sequences and from how often those sequences occurred across donors. An earlier analysis of 500 to 650 of the donors applied high-throughput TCR beta sequencing to assess whether each TCR beta V gene segment acted as functional or pseudogenic. Donor age, sex, ethnicity and CMV serostatus were collected together with the repertoire data. A later genetic analysis used genome-wide SNP genotypes for about 60% of the roughly 700 donors, treating that subset as a discovery cohort. All discovery cohort repertoires had been generated on a single sequencing platform. Class I and class II HLA loci were covered by the typing at four-digit resolution. Typing coverage differed by locus: A, B, C, DRB1 and DQB1 were typed in about 629-630 donors, DQA1 in 500 to 550, DPA1 in around 600, and DPB1 in about 450. Five DR-DQ haplotypes were treated as single units for association and clustering because of strong linkage in the cohort. Among 398 genotyped donors of the cohort, an average of approximately 250,000 unique TCR beta nucleotide sequences were sequenced per donor, about a sixth of them non-productive.

What the authors observed across the whole study: In a later analysis, the rate of TCR association differed among HLA loci, with DRB1 alleles having the most associated TCRs and HLA-C alleles having the fewest. Linkage disequilibrium might explain the correlated functional status among segregating V segments, but an unknown experimental factor could not be ruled out. At a false discovery rate of 0.05, a later analysis linked 15,000 to 20,000 TCR beta sequences to specific HLA alleles. Compared with the approximately 600-donor mean, donors in an Asian-associated ancestry cluster had fewer N-insertions in productive TCRs, according to a later genetic analysis. In vitro tests confirmed that a few of the cytomegalovirus-associated TCR beta chains recognize cytomegalovirus antigens. Because HLA typing was unavailable for some donors at each locus, only the typed subset was used in association tests. The earlier analysis of about 600 of the donors excluded roughly 17 rarely observed V segments, including chromosome 9 orphons, because counts were too low. For the cohort, immune exposure information was limited to CMV serostatus. In the study, about 150 TCR beta chains were listed as associated with cytomegalovirus. This cohort had only TCR beta chains sequenced, and the lack of alpha or paired-chain data limited which features could be detected. In both the original and validation cohorts, the classifier was reported to diagnose cytomegalovirus status with high specificity and sensitivity. According to the authors, the approach could potentially be generalized to other disease states and immunological phenotypes. According to a later analysis, parvovirus B19, influenza, CMV and Epstein-Barr virus appeared linked to several top co-occurrence clusters. In an earlier analysis of roughly 560 of the donors, most TCR beta V segments were observed in productive rearrangements about 87% or about 30% of the time, broadly matching IMGT annotations. According to a later analysis, most CMV-associated TCR beta chains appeared to be HLA-restricted, and the HLA associations seemed to be driven largely by CMV exposure. Most TCR sequences were seen in very few donors, while some public TCRs were found in many individuals. Roughly uniform sequencing depth across donors was assumed in presence/absence analyses, although this assumption may not hold. In a later genetic analysis, a missense DCLRE1C variant was associated with V-gene and J-gene trimming of TCR beta chains, and the association was replicated in an independent cohort. A further reported finding was that TCR beta sequences accurately predicted the HLA-A and HLA-B alleles for most subjects in the first cohort. When HLA alleles, especially DR and DQ, strongly co-occurred, TCR associations were difficult to assign to individual alleles. Because the 87-base-pair reads could not distinguish some IMGT-functional V segments, including TRBV6-2 and TRBV6-3, those segments were excluded. A later analysis found that HLA-associated TCR beta chains were more clonally expanded and had lower generation probabilities than equally common non-associated chains. A group of highly shared sequence variants was considered likely to be a technical artifact of the sequencing pipeline.

Libraries were constructed by the immunoSEQ multiplex PCR assay. For the multiplex PCR, a mixture combining 60 forward primers for TCR Vbeta segments and 13 reverse primers for TCR Jbeta segments was used. Amplification of the CDR3 region of rearranged TCR beta genes was performed with a multiplex PCR assay on genomic DNA. On the Illumina HiSeq System, the amplified TCR beta libraries were sequenced as 87-base-pair reads. The study's processing was this. Across the roughly 670 repertoires, a later analysis counted tens of millions of unique TCR beta chains, 9.5 million to 13 million of which were shared by at least two donors. Raw reads were error-corrected and collapsed into unique sequences with a nearest-neighbor algorithm that merged closely related sequences to remove PCR and sequencing errors. V, D and J gene segments were assigned by aligning CDR3 sequences to IMGT reference sequences. Each retained sequence needed at least a six-nucleotide match to both a V gene segment and a J gene segment. A rearrangement was called productive if the CDR3 had no stop codons and remained in frame with V and J, and every other rearrangement was called non-productive. Following IMGT convention, CDR3 was defined as the stretch from the second conserved V-encoded cysteine up to the conserved J-encoded phenylalanine. In an earlier analysis of roughly 610 of the donors, sequences lacking an unambiguous match to a single V gene segment were excluded. An earlier analysis of several hundred of the donors called V segments functional above 56.7% productive rearrangements and segregating when the between-donor standard deviation exceeded 5%. A statistical classification framework was built to diagnose cytomegalovirus status from the catalog of TCR beta chain sequences. A later analysis assigned V and J genes by comparing TCR nucleotide sequences with IMGT/GENE-DB human TR gene sequences. In a later analysis, CDR3 sequences and most-parsimonious VDJ recombination scenarios were assigned using the TCRdist pipeline. In a later analysis, each TCR beta chain was defined by its CDR3 amino acid sequence together with its V-gene family, and reads lacking a unique V-gene family were excluded. As a way to deal with suspected cross-contamination and a sequencing artifact, a later analysis dropped over 550 nucleotide sequences that were highly shared and had low generation probability. For each public chain, a later analysis derived a clonal expansion index from normalized ranks of inferred template counts within each repertoire. Generation probabilities in a later analysis came from a VDJ recombination model fitted to out-of-frame rearrangements, and those results were checked against IGoR. In a later analysis, hypergeometric tests were used to score TCR-TCR, TCR-HLA and TCR-CMV co-occurrence, with a repertoire-size bias correction applied to TCR pairs. In a later analysis, false discovery rates were estimated by permuting HLA or CMV assignments 20 times. In a later analysis, co-occurring TCRs were grouped using DBSCAN, with TCRdist sequence similarity added in when clustering inside HLA-allele-positive subsets. Repertoires with fewer than 30,000 or more than 120,000 public chains, plus five repertoires with anomalous nucleotide sharing, were excluded from co-occurrence clustering. In its TCRdb copy, this immuneACCESS table keeps in-frame sequences only and misses some clones. Where compared with another copy, unresolved V genes explain less than half of these, and the others have no known cause. The D gene and trimming were derived from the DNA, and the V and J assignments and clone size from that table. This sample holds nearly 80,000 clones; roughly 80% were observed only once. About 22% of the sample goes to the ten largest clones.

The table lists this clone with a count of one. No antigen is known for it. No quality values exist for individual bases; no much larger clone is one base distant. The cohort consisted of some 670 healthy bone marrow donors. At the time of sampling, every cohort member was nominally healthy, though immune exposures that went unrecorded were likely present. The donor tested CMV seropositive and was one of the 289 seropositive cohort members. A peripheral blood sample was collected from each donor, and TCR beta sequencing was performed on peripheral blood mononuclear cells. Genomic DNA extraction from the blood cell samples was performed with the Qiagen DNeasy Blood Extraction Kit. At the junction V is shortened by 3 bases and J by 3 bases; bases outside the gene matches: 0. CDR1 and CDR2 are read off the germline V gene (reference sequence) as SGHNT and YYREEE. Taken from cysteine to phenylalanine, the CDR3 has 14 residues. The retained sequence is limited to the CDR3, 42 bases, with the frame set at the first base.

This TCR was sampled from a woman between 40 and 50 years old in good health and CMV-seropositive. Recombination joined TRBV5-4 with TRBJ2-7; 13 nucleotides in the junction match TRBD2. The sample consisted of PBMCs. The CDR3 here reads CASSWTSGSYEQYF. The nucleotides are TGTGCCAGCAGCTGGACTAGCGGGAGCTACGAGCAGTACTTC. Outside the CDR3, residues come from the reference TRBV5-4 and TRBJ2-7 proteins, so the full variable domain is: ETGVTQSPTHLIKTRGQQVTLRCSSQSGHNTVSWYQQALGQGPQFIFQYYREEENGRGNFPPRFSGLQFPNYSSELNVNALELDDSALYLCASSWTSGSYEQYFGPGTRLTVT.